This T cell receptor beta chain was sequenced in a study of cytomegalovirus exposure and HLA in healthy donors. Study-level background: A later analysis reported the same platform for the approximately 110 validation repertoires and the roughly 630 first-cohort repertoires.

Per the germline V gene, CDR1 is WSHSY and CDR2 is SAAADI. There are 15 residues in the CDR3. V was pared by 6 bases and J by 8 bases, with 10 bases of the junction left unmatched. A single count supports this clone. The antigen remains undetermined. The protocol was immunoSEQ multiplex PCR, while the TCRdb copy is restricted to in-frame clones and leaves out a portion. The data contain about 78,000 clones, 90% to 96% of them singletons. Study results and limitations: Specificity for CMV antigens was confirmed in vitro for a few of the CMV-associated chains. A classifier reportedly called cytomegalovirus status with high sensitivity and specificity.

The specimen was PBMCs. This receptor was taken from a man aged 18 to 30 in good health and CMV-seropositive. J is TRBJ1-4 and V is TRBV10-2; 9 nucleotides agree with TRBD1. CDR3 region: CASRFPGQGDEKLFF. The CDR3, as DNA: TGCGCCAGCAGGTTTCCGGGACAGGGAGACGAAAAACTGTTTTTT.